This T cell receptor beta chain was recovered during a study of tumor and adjacent non-tumor tissue in lung cancer. On the study more broadly: The cohort had about a dozen adenocarcinoma, 2 squamous cell and 1 small cell patients. Points from the study as a whole: In normal lung, the top 100 clones were significantly more dominant than in tumor.

Germline CDR1 is MNHEY and CDR2 is SVGAGI. The CDR3 consists of 19 residues. For this clonotype: The antigen remains unidentified. A junction end diverges from the germline sequence, so it may reflect a read error.

RNA was extracted from bulk tissue without any cell sorting. More than 3 cm separated this lung sample from the edge of the tumor. TCRbeta libraries were built with three rounds of nested PCR, modified from ARM-PCR. TCRdb re-analysed the multiplex PCR reads in MiXCR, keeping a single row per CDR3 protein. The sample holds 98,000 or so distinct CDR3 sequences, about 80% seen once. The rearrangement joins TRBV6-5 to TRBJ2-1; 8 nucleotides agree with TRBD2. Sequenced sample: distant non-tumor lung tissue. This receptor was identified in a man in his fifties or sixties with small cell lung cancer. The CDR3 loop reads CASSYSYGAGVGSYNEQIF. CDR3 nucleotides: TGTGCCAGCAGTTACTCCTACGGAGCGGGAGTGGGTTCCTACAATGAGCAAATCTTC.